This T cell receptor (beta chain) was obtained from a study of cytomegalovirus exposure and HLA in healthy donors (dated 2017 in TCRdb). Turning to the overall study: An earlier analysis of roughly 610 of the donors reported 250 to 300 Gb of sequence data and around 100 million unique TCR beta sequences obtained from about 179 million T cells. Roughly 300 gigabases of sequencing data and around 90 million unique TCR sequences made up an early release that covered under 750 HLA-typed donors. Of the approximately 400 genotyped donors, 80% to 90% were placed in the genetic ancestry cluster associated with self-reported Caucasian donors. The study aimed to test whether signatures of past pathogen exposure could be identified by cataloging public T cell receptors. The study used immunosequencing to profile the T cell repertoires of hundreds of subjects and linked those repertoires to cytomegalovirus serostatus. A separate validation cohort of roughly 130 different subjects was used in addition to the 666-subject first cohort. To predict cytomegalovirus infection status, the study combined high-throughput TCR immunosequencing, statistical association of individual TCRs with disease status, and machine learning. In a later analysis, previously published TCR beta repertoires from several hundred donors were re-analyzed and high-resolution HLA genotyping was added so that TCR occurrence patterns could be studied. Rather than drawing on any new phenotypic data, the later analysis identified candidate immune exposures from TCR beta sequences and the way those sequences occurred across donors. An earlier analysis of fewer than 750 of the donors used high-throughput TCR beta sequencing to judge whether each TCR beta V gene segment behaved as functional or pseudogenic. Alongside the repertoire data, information on donor age, sex, ethnicity and CMV serostatus was compiled. In a later genetic analysis, genome-wide SNP genotypes for about 55% of the roughly 670 donors were used, and that subset was treated as a discovery cohort. Every repertoire in the discovery cohort had been generated on one and the same sequencing platform. Both class I and class II loci were covered by HLA typing, at four-digit resolution. The number of donors typed differed by locus, with about 629-630 for A, B, C, DRB1 and DQB1, roughly 520 for DQA1, approximately 580 for DPA1, and 400 to 490 for DPB1. Five DR-DQ haplotypes were handled as single units for association and clustering, since linkage in the cohort was strong. On average, roughly 200,000 unique TCR beta nucleotide sequences were sequenced per donor among several hundred genotyped donors of the cohort, with around 19% of those sequences being non-productive.

This clone was observed a single time. Its recognized antigen is unknown. The input lacks base qualities; no much larger clone sits a single base away. Summary of the overall study and its limitations: A later analysis found that HLA-associated TCR beta chains were more clonally expanded and had lower generation probabilities than equally common non-associated chains. Because the 87-base-pair reads could not distinguish some IMGT-functional V segments, including TRBV6-2 and TRBV6-3, those segments were excluded. Several of the top co-occurrence clusters appeared to be linked to parvovirus B19, influenza, CMV and Epstein-Barr virus, according to a later analysis. Most TCR sequences were observed very rarely across donors, whereas some public TCRs were present in many individuals. Seventeen rarely observed V segments, including chromosome 9 orphons, were excluded from the earlier analysis of just under 600 of the donors because counts were too low. A further reported finding was that TCR beta sequences accurately predicted the HLA-A and HLA-B alleles for most subjects in the first cohort. This cohort had only TCR beta chains sequenced, and the lack of alpha or paired-chain data limited which features could be detected. In a later genetic analysis, a missense DCLRE1C variant was associated with V-gene and J-gene trimming of TCR beta chains, and the association was replicated in an independent cohort. According to a later analysis, TCR association rates differed among HLA loci, with DRB1 alleles showing the most associated TCRs and HLA-C alleles showing the fewest. A total of fewer than 200 TCR beta chains were listed by the study as associated with cytomegalovirus. In a later analysis, most CMV-associated TCR beta chains were found to appear HLA-restricted, with HLA associations seemingly driven largely by CMV exposure. Linkage disequilibrium might explain the correlated functional status among segregating V segments, but an unknown experimental factor could not be ruled out. In an earlier analysis of 587 of the donors, most TCR beta V segments appeared in productive rearrangements about 90% or about 30% of the time, broadly matching IMGT annotations. Compared with the approximately 720-donor mean, donors in an Asian-associated ancestry cluster had fewer N-insertions in productive TCRs, according to a later genetic analysis. Immune exposure information for the cohort was limited to CMV serostatus. Three of the identified cytomegalovirus-associated TCR beta chains were confirmed in vitro to be specific for cytomegalovirus antigens. Because HLA typing was unavailable for some donors at each locus, only the typed subset was used in association tests. Presence/absence analyses assumed roughly uniform sequencing depth across donors, an assumption that may not hold. A group of highly shared sequence variants was considered likely to be a technical artifact of the sequencing pipeline. The classifier was reported to diagnose cytomegalovirus status with high specificity and sensitivity in both the original cohort and the validation cohort. According to the authors, the approach could potentially be generalized to other disease states and immunological phenotypes. A later analysis associated 16,951 TCR beta sequences with specific HLA alleles at a false discovery rate of 0.05. When HLA alleles, especially DR and DQ, strongly co-occurred, attributing TCR associations to individual alleles was difficult.

Library preparation was by the immunoSEQ multiplex PCR assay. The multiplex PCR relied on a mix of 60 forward primers for TCR Vbeta segments and 13 reverse primers for TCR Jbeta segments. A multiplex PCR assay on genomic DNA amplified the CDR3 region of rearranged TCR beta genes. The amplified TCR beta libraries were sequenced on the Illumina HiSeq System as 87-base-pair reads. The authors processed their data as follows. A later analysis tallied 70 million to 100 million unique TCR beta chains across the 600 to 700 repertoires, and approximately 12 million of those chains were shared by two or more donors. To remove PCR and sequencing errors, raw reads were error-corrected and collapsed into unique sequences using a nearest-neighbor algorithm that merged closely related sequences. To assign V, D and J gene segments, CDR3 sequences were aligned to IMGT reference sequences. For a sequence to be retained, a match of at least six nucleotides was required to both a V gene segment and a J gene segment. Rearrangements were classified as productive when the CDR3 lacked stop codons and remained in frame with V and J, and all other rearrangements were classified as non-productive. Following IMGT convention, CDR3 was defined as the stretch from the second conserved V-encoded cysteine to the conserved J-encoded phenylalanine. The earlier analysis of fewer than 750 of the donors excluded sequences that lacked an unambiguous match to a single V gene segment. An earlier analysis of several hundred of the donors called V segments functional above 56.7% productive rearrangements and segregating when the between-donor standard deviation exceeded 5%. A statistical classification framework was developed to diagnose cytomegalovirus status using the catalog of TCR beta chain sequences. In a later analysis, TCR nucleotide sequences were compared against IMGT/GENE-DB human TR gene sequences so that V and J genes could be assigned. The TCRdist pipeline was used in a later analysis to assign CDR3 sequences and most-parsimonious VDJ recombination scenarios. In a later analysis, each TCR beta chain was defined by its CDR3 amino acid sequence together with its V-gene family, and reads lacking a unique V-gene family were excluded. In a later analysis, a few hundred highly shared, low-generation-probability nucleotide sequences were removed to address suspected cross-contamination and a sequencing artifact. For each public chain, a later analysis derived a clonal expansion index from normalized ranks of inferred template counts within each repertoire. In a later analysis, generation probabilities were computed using a VDJ recombination model fitted to out-of-frame rearrangements, and the results were checked against IGoR. A later analysis scored TCR-TCR, TCR-HLA and TCR-CMV co-occurrence with hypergeometric tests, applying a repertoire-size bias correction to TCR pairs. False discovery rates were estimated in a later analysis by permuting HLA or CMV assignments 20 times. In a later analysis, co-occurring TCRs were grouped using DBSCAN, with TCRdist sequence similarity added in when clustering inside HLA-allele-positive subsets. Repertoires with fewer than 30,000 or more than 120,000 public chains were left out of co-occurrence clustering, as were a few repertoires with anomalous nucleotide sharing. Held by TCRdb, this immuneACCESS table contains in-frame sequences only and omits some clones. Under half of the omission traces to an unresolved V gene where checked; the cause of the rest is unknown. That table furnishes V, J and clone size, whereas the DNA furnished D and trimming. This sample gives under 200,000 clones in total; around four fifths of them show up just once. The leading ten clones occupy 1.3% of the sample.

The CDR3 starts with the cysteine, ends with the phenylalanine, and has 10 residues. Only the CDR3 part of the read is kept: 30 bases, read in frame from the first base. Taken from the germline V gene, the CDR1 and CDR2 loops are MNHNS and SASEGT. The V and J ends are trimmed by 10 bases and 9 bases, leaving 10 bases between them. The cohort was made up of about 670 healthy bone marrow donors. At the time of sampling, all cohort members were nominally healthy, though unrecorded immune exposures were likely present. The donor tested CMV seronegative and was one of the 352 seronegative cohort members. A peripheral blood sample was provided by each donor, and peripheral blood mononuclear cells were used for TCR beta sequencing. The Qiagen DNeasy Blood Extraction Kit was used to extract genomic DNA from the blood cell samples.

The receptor was isolated from a woman aged 45 to 65 in good health and CMV-seronegative. Sequenced: PBMCs. The chain couples TRBV6-1 to TRBJ1-5; the D segment cannot be called with confidence. The CDR3 corresponds to CATSAGPQHF. In nucleotides, the sequence is TGTGCCACCTCAGCAGGGCCCCAGCATTTT.